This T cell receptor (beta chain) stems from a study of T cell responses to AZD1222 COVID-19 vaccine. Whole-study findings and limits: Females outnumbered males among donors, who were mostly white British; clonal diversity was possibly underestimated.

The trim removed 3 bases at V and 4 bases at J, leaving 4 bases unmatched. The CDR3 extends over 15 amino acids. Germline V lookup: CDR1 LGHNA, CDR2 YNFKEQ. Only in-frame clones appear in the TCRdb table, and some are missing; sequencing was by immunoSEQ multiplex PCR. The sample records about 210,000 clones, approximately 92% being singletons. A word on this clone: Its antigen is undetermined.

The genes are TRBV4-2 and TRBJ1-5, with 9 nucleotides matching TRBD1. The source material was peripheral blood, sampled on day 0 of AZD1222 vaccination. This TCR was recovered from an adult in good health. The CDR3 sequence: CASSQGDRDNQPQHF. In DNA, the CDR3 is TGTGCCAGCAGCCAGGGGGACAGGGATAATCAGCCCCAGCATTTT.